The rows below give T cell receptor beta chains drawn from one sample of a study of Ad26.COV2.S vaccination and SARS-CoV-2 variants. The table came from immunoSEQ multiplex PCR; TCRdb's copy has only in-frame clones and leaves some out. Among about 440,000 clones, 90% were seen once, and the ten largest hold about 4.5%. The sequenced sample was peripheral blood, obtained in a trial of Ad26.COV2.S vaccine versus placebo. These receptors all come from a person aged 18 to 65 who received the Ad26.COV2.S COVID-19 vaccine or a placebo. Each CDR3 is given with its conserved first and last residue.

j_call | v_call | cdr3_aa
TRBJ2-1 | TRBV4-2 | CASSQASQSYNEQFF
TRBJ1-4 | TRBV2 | CASTLDRGGEKLFF
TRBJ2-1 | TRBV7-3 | CASSFARSSYNEQFF
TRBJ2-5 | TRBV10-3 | CAISETWVEETQYF
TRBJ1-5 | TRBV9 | CASSVGDQPQHF
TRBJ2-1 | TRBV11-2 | CASSRGPVYNEQFF
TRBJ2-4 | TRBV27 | CASSLFLTWAKNIQYF
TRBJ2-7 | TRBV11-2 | CASSLGLITYEQYF
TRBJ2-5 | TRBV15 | CATSRGEAGGETQYF
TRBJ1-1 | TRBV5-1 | CASSLTATSMNTEAFF
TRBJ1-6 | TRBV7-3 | CASSLTGYNSPLHF
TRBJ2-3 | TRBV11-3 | CASSPHMWQGVDSADTQYF
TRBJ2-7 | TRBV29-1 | CSVGDASYEQYF
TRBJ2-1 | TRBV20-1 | CSASVGTSEKTEQFF
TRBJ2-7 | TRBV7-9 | CASSRTSGPYEQYF
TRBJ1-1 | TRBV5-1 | CASSLEARGKDTEAFF
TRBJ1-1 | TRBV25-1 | CASSELLTEAFF
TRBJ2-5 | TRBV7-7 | CASSPKRETQETQYF
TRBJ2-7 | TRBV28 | CASRPTPGTSGALYEQYF
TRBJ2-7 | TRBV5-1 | CASSFSGEQYF
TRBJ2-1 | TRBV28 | CATSSYNEQFF
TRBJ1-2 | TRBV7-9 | CASSSGQADYGYTF
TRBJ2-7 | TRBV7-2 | CASSTRYAKEQYF
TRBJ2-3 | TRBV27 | CASSAFSGSPDTQYF
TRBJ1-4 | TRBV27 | CASRGWGGATNEKLFF
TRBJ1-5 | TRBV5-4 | CASSAGLRNQPQHF
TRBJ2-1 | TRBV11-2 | CASSWLGGWNEQFF
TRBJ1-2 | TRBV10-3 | CAISESAENYGYTF
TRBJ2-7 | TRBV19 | CASSAAGTGVAEQYF
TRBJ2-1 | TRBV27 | CASSLSRLQPSYNEQFF
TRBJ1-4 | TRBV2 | CASSELDRVPTNEKLFF